This T cell receptor (beta chain) was identified in a study of control samples from healthy donors and cancer patients. V was pared by 0 bases and J by 0 bases, with 14 bases between. This CDR3 is 17 amino acids long. In germline, CDR1 is LGHNA, CDR2 YNFKEQ. The data were produced by immunoSEQ multiplex PCR, yet TCRdb's version contains in-frame clones alone and is incomplete. Of about 75,000 clones listed, 94% are singletons. The sequenced material came from blood. The sequence derives from a woman aged 35 to 49 in good health. This chain uses TRBV4-2 with TRBJ1-1; D call uncertain. The CDR3 DNA follows: TGTGCCAGCAGCCAAGACCCCACACAGTTAATGAACACTGAAGCTTTCTTT. Translated: CASSQDPTQLMNTEAFF.